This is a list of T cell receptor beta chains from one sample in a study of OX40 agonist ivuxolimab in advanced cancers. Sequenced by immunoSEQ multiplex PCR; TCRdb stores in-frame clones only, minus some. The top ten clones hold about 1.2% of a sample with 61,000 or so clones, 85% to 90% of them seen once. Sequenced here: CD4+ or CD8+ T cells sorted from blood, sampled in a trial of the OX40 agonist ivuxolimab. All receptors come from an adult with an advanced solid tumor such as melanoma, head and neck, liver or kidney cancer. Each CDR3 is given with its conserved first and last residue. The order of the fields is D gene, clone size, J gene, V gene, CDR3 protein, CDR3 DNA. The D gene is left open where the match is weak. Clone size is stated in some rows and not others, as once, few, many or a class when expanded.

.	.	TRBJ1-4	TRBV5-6	CASSLDLGGLSEKLFF	TGTGCCAGCAGCTTGGATTTGGGGGGCTTAAGTGAAAAACTGTTTTTT
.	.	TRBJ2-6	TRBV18	CASSRAGVAGANVLTF	TGTGCCAGCTCACGGGCAGGGGTTGCTGGGGCCAACGTCCTGACTTTC
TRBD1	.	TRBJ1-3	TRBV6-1	CASSDWTGERNTIYF	TGTGCCAGCAGTGATTGGACAGGGGAACGGAACACCATATATTTT
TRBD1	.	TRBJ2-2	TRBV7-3	CASSTRTGVPAGELFF	TGTGCCAGCAGCACACGGACAGGGGTGCCCGCCGGGGAGCTGTTTTTT
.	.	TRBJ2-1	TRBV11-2	CASSLDRYNEQFF	TGTGCCAGCAGCTTAGATCGGTACAATGAGCAGTTCTTC
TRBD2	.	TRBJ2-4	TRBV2	CASSEGGLVRSKNIQYF	TGTGCCAGCAGTGAGGGAGGGCTGGTTCGATCCAAAAACATTCAGTACTTC
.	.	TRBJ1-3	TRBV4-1	CASSQDRTIGNTIYF	TGCGCCAGCAGCCAAGATCGAACAATTGGAAACACCATATATTTT
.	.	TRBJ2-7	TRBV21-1	CASSKATKGLTGQSYEQYF	TGTGCCAGCAGCAAAGCTACTAAGGGTTTGACAGGGCAGTCCTACGAGCAGTACTTC
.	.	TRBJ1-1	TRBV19	CASSTAVNTEAFF	TGTGCCAGTAGTACGGCAGTGAACACTGAAGCTTTCTTT
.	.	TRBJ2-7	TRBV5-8	CASSPAGRHRGEQYF	TGTGCCAGCAGCCCTGCAGGGCGCCACCGGGGCGAGCAGTACTTC
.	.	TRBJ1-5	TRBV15	CATSRAGDYSNQPQHF	TGTGCCACCAGCAGAGCAGGGGATTATAGCAATCAGCCCCAGCATTTT
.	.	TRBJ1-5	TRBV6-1	CASRTGANNQPQHF	TGTGCCAGCAGAACCGGGGCGAACAATCAGCCCCAGCATTTT
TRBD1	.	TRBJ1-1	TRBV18	CASSPSTGASGTEAFF	TGTGCCAGCTCACCATCTACAGGGGCGTCCGGAACTGAAGCTTTCTTT
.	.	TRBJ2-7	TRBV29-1	CSVLPGQGSGSYEQYF	TGCAGCGTTCTCCCGGGCCAGGGGTCGGGATCCTACGAGCAGTACTTC
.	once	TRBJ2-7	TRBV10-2	CASSEMKGSWEQYF	TGCGCCAGCAGTGAGATGAAGGGATCGTGGGAGCAGTACTTC
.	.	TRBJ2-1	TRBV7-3	CASSLTQSYGEQFF	TGTGCCAGCAGCTTAACCCAGAGTTACGGCGAGCAGTTCTTC
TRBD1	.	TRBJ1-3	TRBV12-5	CASGPRQGTGNTIYF	TGTGCTAGTGGTCCCCGACAGGGGACTGGAAACACCATATATTTT
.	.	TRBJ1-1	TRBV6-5	CASSSSGEAMKAFF	TGTGCCAGCAGTTCTTCCGGGGAGGCCATGAAGGCTTTCTTT
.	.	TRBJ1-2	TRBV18	CASSPDQVFSTGYTF	TGTGCCAGCTCACCGGACCAGGTATTTAGTACCGGCTACACCTTC
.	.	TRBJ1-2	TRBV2	CASRKTQAGYTF	TGTGCCAGCAGGAAAACTCAGGCCGGCTACACCTTC
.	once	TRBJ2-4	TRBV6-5	CASSYWEGAAKNIQYF	TGTGCCAGCAGTTACTGGGAGGGGGCGGCCAAAAACATTCAGTACTTC
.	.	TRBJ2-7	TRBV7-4	CASTQQTIDGWGVYHPVYEQYF	TGTGCCAGCACCCAACAGACCATAGACGGCTGGGGAGTTTATCATCCCGTCTACGAGCAGTACTTC
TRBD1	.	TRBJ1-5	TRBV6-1	CASSEQPQGGNQPQHF	TGTGCCAGCAGTGAACAACCGCAGGGGGGCAATCAGCCCCAGCATTTT
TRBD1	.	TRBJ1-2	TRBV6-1	CASSEGTGAPNNYGYTF	TGTGCCAGCAGTGAAGGCACAGGGGCACCAAATAACTATGGCTACACCTTC
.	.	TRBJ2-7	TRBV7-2	CASSFGGEKSSYEQYF	TGTGCCAGCAGCTTTGGGGGAGAGAAGAGCTCCTACGAGCAGTACTTC
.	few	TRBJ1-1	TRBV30	CACKPDSTEAFF	TGTGCCTGTAAACCGGACAGCACTGAAGCTTTCTTT
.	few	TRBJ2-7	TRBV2	CASSEWSRGGFYEQYF	TGTGCCAGCAGTGAATGGTCGAGAGGAGGGTTCTACGAGCAGTACTTC
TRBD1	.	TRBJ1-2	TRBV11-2	CASSATRQGADYGYTF	TGTGCCAGCAGCGCAACCCGACAGGGGGCAGACTATGGCTACACCTTC
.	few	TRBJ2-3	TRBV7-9	CASSLGGTDTQYF	TGTGCCAGCAGCTTGGGGGGCACAGATACGCAGTATTTT
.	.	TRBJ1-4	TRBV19	CASAKRGDNEKLFF	TGTGCCAGTGCAAAAAGGGGAGATAATGAAAAACTGTTTTTT